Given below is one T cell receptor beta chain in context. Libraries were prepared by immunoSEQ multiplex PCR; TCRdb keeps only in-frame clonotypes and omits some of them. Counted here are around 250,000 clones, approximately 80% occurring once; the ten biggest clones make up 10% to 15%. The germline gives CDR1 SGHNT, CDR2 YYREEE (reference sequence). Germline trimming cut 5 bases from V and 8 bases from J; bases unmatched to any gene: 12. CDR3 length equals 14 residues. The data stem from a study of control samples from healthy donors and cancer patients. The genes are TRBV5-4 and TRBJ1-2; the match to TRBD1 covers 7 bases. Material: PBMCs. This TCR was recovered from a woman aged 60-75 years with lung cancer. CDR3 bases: TGTGCCAGCAGTTGGGACAGTGCAGTACGAGGCTACACCTTC. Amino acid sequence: CASSWDSAVRGYTF. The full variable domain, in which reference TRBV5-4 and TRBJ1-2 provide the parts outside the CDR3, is ETGVTQSPTHLIKTRGQQVTLRCSSQSGHNTVSWYQQALGQGPQFIFQYYREEENGRGNFPPRFSGLQFPNYSSELNVNALELDDSALYLCASSWDSAVRGYTFGSGTRLTVV.